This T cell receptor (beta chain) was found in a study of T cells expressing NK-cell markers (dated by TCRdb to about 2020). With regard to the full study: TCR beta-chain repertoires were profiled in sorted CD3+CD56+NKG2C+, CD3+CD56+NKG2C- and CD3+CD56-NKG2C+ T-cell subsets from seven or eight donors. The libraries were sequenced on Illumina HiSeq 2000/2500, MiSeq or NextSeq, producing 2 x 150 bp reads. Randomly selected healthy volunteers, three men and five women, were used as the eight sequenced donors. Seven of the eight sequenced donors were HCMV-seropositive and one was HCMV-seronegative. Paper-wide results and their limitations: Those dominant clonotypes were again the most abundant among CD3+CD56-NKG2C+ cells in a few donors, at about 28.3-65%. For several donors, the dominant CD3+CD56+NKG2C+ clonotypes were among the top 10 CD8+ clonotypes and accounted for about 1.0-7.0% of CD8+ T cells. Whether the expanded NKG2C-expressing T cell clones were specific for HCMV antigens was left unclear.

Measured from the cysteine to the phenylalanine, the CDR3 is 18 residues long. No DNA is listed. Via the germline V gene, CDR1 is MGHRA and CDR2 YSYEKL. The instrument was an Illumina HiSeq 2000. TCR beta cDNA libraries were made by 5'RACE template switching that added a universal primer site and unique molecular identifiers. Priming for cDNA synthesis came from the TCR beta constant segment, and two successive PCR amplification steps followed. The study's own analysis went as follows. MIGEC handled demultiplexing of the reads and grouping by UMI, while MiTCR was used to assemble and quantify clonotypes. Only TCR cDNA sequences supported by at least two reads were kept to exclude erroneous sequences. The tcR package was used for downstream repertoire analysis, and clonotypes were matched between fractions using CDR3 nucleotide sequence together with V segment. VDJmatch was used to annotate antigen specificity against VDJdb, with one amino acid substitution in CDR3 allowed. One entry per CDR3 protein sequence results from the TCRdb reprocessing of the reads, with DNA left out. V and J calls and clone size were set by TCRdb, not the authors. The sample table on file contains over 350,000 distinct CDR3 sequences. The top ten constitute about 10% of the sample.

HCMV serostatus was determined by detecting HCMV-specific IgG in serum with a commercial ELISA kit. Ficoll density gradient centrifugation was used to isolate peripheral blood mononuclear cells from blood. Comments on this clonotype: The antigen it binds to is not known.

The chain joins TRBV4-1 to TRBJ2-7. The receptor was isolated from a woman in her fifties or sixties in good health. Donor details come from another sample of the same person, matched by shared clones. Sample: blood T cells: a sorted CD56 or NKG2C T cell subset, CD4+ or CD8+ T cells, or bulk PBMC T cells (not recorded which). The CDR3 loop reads CASSQGLAKGIDRYEQYF.